These 22 T cell receptor beta chains came from one sample sequenced in a study of beta chain features in type 1 diabetes. Notes on the study in general: TCRB CDR3 length was moderately but significantly reduced in all four CD4+ subsets of Type 1 diabetes patients.

TCRB transcripts that were expressed got sequenced, as all of the isolated RNA had been reverse transcribed. Profiling relied on immunoSEQ multiplex PCR, and the TCRdb table lists in-frame clones only, not all of them. Here the sample spans approximately 730,000 clones, 10% to 15% being singletons. Their antigen targets remain unknown. Sequencing was performed on naive CD4+ T cells from blood. The source of these receptors is a man younger than 30 with type 1 diabetes.

The chain joins TRBV19 to TRBJ1-1; D gene ambiguous. This CDR3 is 16 amino acids long. In germline, CDR1 is LNHDA, CDR2 SQIVND (reference sequence). V shed 5 bases and J shed 1 base, with 17 bases lying between them. The CDR3 protein is CASSAEWSLWNTEAFF. CDR3 nucleotide sequence: TGTGCCAGTAGTGCCGAGTGGTCTCTCTGGAACACTGAAGCTTTCTTT.

This clone was seen more than once but under ten times. In DNA, the CDR3 is TGTGCCACCAGCAGAACTACCGGGACTAGTTTGTATACGCAGTATTTT. Its translation: CATSRTTGTSLYTQYF. This rearrangement joins TRBV15 to TRBJ2-3; TRBD2 agrees at 8 bases. This CDR3 is 16 amino acids long. Germline CDR1 and CDR2: LNHNV and YYDKDF (reference sequence). Losses at the gene ends were 2 bases for V and 7 bases for J; bases not matched to a gene: 11.

The chain couples TRBV11-2 to TRBJ2-1; 8 nucleotides agree with TRBD1. The CDR3 extends over 15 amino acids. The germline V gene encodes CDR1 SGHAT and CDR2 FQNNGV. Trimming removed 1 base from V and 5 bases from J; junction bases left unmatched: 4. CDR3 in DNA: TGTGCCAGCAGCTTAGTGACAGGGGCCGACAATGAGCAGTTCTTC. Its translation: CASSLVTGADNEQFF.

This clone was seen a handful of times. The rearrangement links TRBV27 to TRBJ2-1; 9 nucleotides match TRBD2. This CDR3 has 15 amino acids. Germline trimming cut 8 bases from V and 8 bases from J; bases unmatched to any gene: 13. Germline V gene lookup returns CDR1 MNHEY and CDR2 SMNVEV (reference sequence). CDR3 DNA: TGTGCCAGCCGGACTGATCCGGGACTAGCTGATGAGCAGTTCTTC. Encoded protein: CASRTDPGLADEQFF.

This clone came up a few times. The chain couples TRBV28 to TRBJ2-3; 9 bases map to TRBD1. This CDR3 is built from 15 residues. CDR1 and CDR2 (germline): MDHEN, SYDVKM. After removal of 4 bases from V and 2 bases from J, the junction contained 4 bases not matched to a gene. For the CDR3, the DNA is TGTGCCAGCAGTTCCGGGACAGGGATCACAGATACGCAGTATTTT. Its translation is CASSSGTGITDTQYF.

The sample holds a few counts of this clone. The gene calls are TRBV5-1 and TRBJ2-7, with 7 bases that match TRBD1. The CDR3 covers 16 residues. The V gene's germline CDR1 is SGHRS and CDR2 YFSETQ. With 0 bases clipped from V and 0 bases from J, the junction kept 6 bases outside the gene matches. Here the CDR3 DNA reads TGCGCCAGCAGCTTGGGTGGGACAGAGGGCTCCTACGAGCAGTACTTC. This codes for CASSLGGTEGSYEQYF.

This sequence joins TRBV7-2 and TRBJ1-2; D may be TRBD1 (5 bases). The CDR3 runs to 15 residues. Germline lookup yields CDR1 SGHTA and CDR2 FQGNSA. Trimming pared 0 bases from V and 4 bases from J, leaving 12 bases between. The CDR3 here is CASSLAWQGGYGYTF. The CDR3 region has the DNA TGTGCCAGCAGCTTAGCGTGGCAGGGAGGCTATGGCTACACCTTC.

The J gene is TRBJ2-3, the V gene TRBV6-5, with 7 bases aligning to TRBD2. The CDR3 has 16 amino acids. CDR1 is MNHEY and CDR2 is SVGAGI in the germline V gene. The junction had 11 bases not matched to a gene; V was cut back by 0 bases and J by 8 bases. CDR3 in DNA: TGTGCCAGCAGTTACTCATGGGACTACCCGCCGGTTACGCAGTATTTT. Protein product: CASSYSWDYPPVTQYF.

The J gene is TRBJ1-5, the V gene TRBV5-6; tentatively, D is TRBD1 (6 bases). The CDR3 is 14 residues long. Germline V CDR1 and CDR2: SGHDT, YYEEEE. V was shortened by 1 base and J by 6 bases, with 11 bases between the two germline ends. The CDR3 sequence: CASSLRGAGQPQHF. The CDR3 coding sequence is TGTGCCAGCAGCTTGCGGGGGGCAGGTCAGCCCCAGCATTTT.

This clone has only a few counts. The gene calls are TRBV7-9 and TRBJ1-6; 9 bases agree with TRBD1. The CDR3 loop spans 14 amino acids. Germline CDR1 and CDR2: SEHNR and FQNEAQ (reference sequence). V gave up 5 bases and J gave up 11 bases; unmatched junction bases: 7. CDR3 bases: TGTGCCAGCAGCCAGGACAGGGGTATTGCACCCCTCCACTTT. It translates to CASSQDRGIAPLHF.

The V call is TRBV10-3, the J call TRBJ1-2; tentative D call: TRBD1 (5 bases). CDR1 and CDR2 from the germline V gene are ENHRY and SYGVKD. The CDR3 is 13 residues long. The V end lost 6 bases, the J end lost 9 bases, and 17 bases lay between the germline ends. The CDR3 sequence: CAISAQEAASYTF. CDR3 nucleotides: TGTGCCATCAGCGCACAGGAGGCGGCAAGCTACACCTTC.

The chain carries TRBV7-2 and TRBJ2-3, with 11 positions matching TRBD2. In germline, CDR1 is SGHTA, CDR2 FQGNSA. The CDR3 contains 17 residues. V dropped 1 base and J dropped 2; count of bases not matched to a gene: 5. The CDR3 sequence is CASSLDLSGGVTDTQYF. The CDR3 nucleotides are TGTGCCAGCAGCTTAGATCTTAGCGGGGGGGTCACAGATACGCAGTATTTT.

V gene TRBV29-1 combines with J gene TRBJ1-1, with 7 bases aligning to TRBD1. CDR1 is SQVTM and CDR2 is ANQGSEA in the germline V gene. V dropped 5 bases and J dropped 2; count of bases not matched to a gene: 5. This CDR3 is built from 13 residues. The CDR3: CSVTTGRNTEAFF. The DNA of the CDR3 is TGCAGCGTTACGACAGGGAGAAACACTGAAGCTTTCTTT. Looking up the rest from reference TRBV29-1 and TRBJ1-1 gives the full variable domain: SAVISQKPSRDICQRGTSLTIQCQVDSQVTMMFWYRQQPGQSLTLIATANQGSEATYESGFVIDKFPISRPNLTFSTLTVSNMSPEDSSIYLCSVTTGRNTEAFFGQGTRLTVV.

The chain is built from TRBV7-6 and TRBJ2-2; D is ambiguous. From germline, CDR1 is SGHVS and CDR2 FNYEAQ. V lost 1 base to trimming and J lost 5 bases, with 8 bases between them. The CDR3 runs to 14 residues. CDR3 DNA: TGTGCCAGCAGCTTAGAGGTCTCGACCGGGGAGCTGTTTTTT. Its translation is CASSLEVSTGELFF.

Regarding this clone: The junction shows a germline mismatch at one end, possibly a read error. The gene calls are TRBV5-4 and TRBJ2-7, with D perhaps TRBD2 (7 bases). The CDR3 covers 15 residues. CDR1 is SGHNT, CDR2 YYREEE, per germline (reference sequence). CDR3 coding DNA: TGTGCCAGCAGCTTGGATGCGGGGGCCTCCCACGAGCAGTACTTC. The encoded protein is CASSLDAGASHEQYF. The whole variable domain, remainder taken from reference TRBV5-4 and TRBJ2-7, is ETGVTQSPTHLIKTRGQQVTLRCSSQSGHNTVSWYQQALGQGPQFIFQYYREEENGRGNFPPRFSGLQFPNYSSELNVNALELDDSALYLCASSLDAGASHEQYFGPGTRLTVT.

The rearrangement joins TRBV28 to TRBJ2-1; tentative D call: TRBD2 (5 bases). Germline loops: CDR1 MDHEN, CDR2 SYDVKM. This CDR3 region has 15 residues. Between the trimmed V and J ends, which lost 6 bases and 2 bases, there was a span of 14 bases. The CDR3 spells CASSSPGSTYNEQFF. The CDR3 DNA is TGTGCCAGCAGCTCTCCGGGGTCCACCTACAATGAGCAGTTCTTC.

The gene calls are TRBV6-1 and TRBJ2-7; 10 bases match TRBD1. V lost 6 bases and J lost 7; bases outside the gene matches: 6. Germline CDR1 reads MNHNS; CDR2 reads SASEGT. This CDR3 contains 13 residues. The CDR3 nucleotides read TGTGCCAGCAGGGGACAGGGGATGGGGGAGCAGTACTTC. Translated, it gives CASRGQGMGEQYF.

V gene TRBV30 combines with J gene TRBJ2-3; the D is unclear. There are 14 residues in the CDR3. V shed 0 bases and J shed 5 bases, with 12 bases lying between them. Germline values: CDR1 GTSNPN, CDR2 SVGIG (reference sequence). The CDR3 reads CAWSVLSLGDTQYF. The CDR3 DNA is TGTGCCTGGAGTGTATTATCGCTGGGAGATACGCAGTATTTT.

In its sample, this clone was seen a few times. The chain is built from TRBV4-1 and TRBJ2-7, with D possibly matching TRBD2 (6 bases). Trimming removed 3 bases from V and 0 bases from J, with 12 bases in between. Germline V gene lookup returns CDR1 MGHRA and CDR2 YSYEKL. There are 15 residues in the CDR3. CDR3 in DNA: TGCGCCAGCAGCCATGGAGGGGACTTCTCCTACGAGCAGTACTTC. Translated: CASSHGGDFSYEQYF.

The rearrangement joins TRBV5-1 to TRBJ2-7; 9 bases fit TRBD1. The junction had 6 bases not matched to a gene; V was cut back by 0 bases and J by 2 bases. The V gene's germline CDR1 is SGHRS and CDR2 YFSETQ. There are 16 residues in the CDR3. DNA for the CDR3: TGCGCCAGCAGCTTGGCCCGGGACAGGGCAACCTACGAGCAGTACTTC. This gives the protein CASSLARDRATYEQYF.

The table lists this clone with a few counts. The V call is TRBV6-6, the J call TRBJ2-1; 12 positions match TRBD2. This CDR3 has 14 amino acids. Unmatched junction bases numbered 2, after V lost 6 bases and J lost 5 bases. Germline loops: CDR1 MNHNY, CDR2 SVGAGI (reference sequence). The CDR3 DNA is TGTGCCAGCAGGCCTAGCGGGGGGGACAATGAGCAGTTCTTC. Its protein product is CASRPSGGDNEQFF.

This chain joins TRBV23-1 and TRBJ2-4, with a tentative D call TRBD1 (5 bases). TRBV23-1 is an ORF, and what it does is uncertain. Trimming removed 0 bases from V and 0 bases from J, with 9 bases in between. This CDR3 has 16 residues. Here the CDR3 reads CASSQSGQQAKNIQYF. CDR3 coding DNA: TGCGCCAGCAGTCAATCGGGGCAGCAAGCCAAAAACATTCAGTACTTC.